The T cell receptor (beta chain) under discussion was sequenced for a study of T cell repertoires in cytomegalovirus infection. TCRdb fed the reads into MiXCR, producing one record per CDR3 protein. Counted here are approximately 500,000 distinct CDR3 sequences, 16% occurring once; the ten biggest clones make up roughly a quarter. Overall study findings and caveats: Ex vivo responses were dominated by HLA-C-restricted CMV-specific TCR beta clonotypes. There were carriers of CMV plus the relevant HLA, and cumulative public TCR beta family frequency identified them.

At least ten counts were recorded for this clonotype. The antigen is unknown. CDR1 MNHEY and CDR2 SVGAGI come from the germline V gene. V lost 6 bases and J lost 4; bases outside the gene matches: 1. The CDR3 is 12 amino acids. The chain combines TRBV6-5 with TRBJ2-3; 7 bases are shared with TRBD2. This clonotype originated in a human donor in good health (CMV status not recorded). Some clones in this sample may be carry-over from other donors' samples. The sequenced sample consisted of CD8+ T cells from PBMCs. The CDR3 is CASSRGADTQYF. CDR3 bases: TGTGCCAGCAGCCGGGGGGCAGATACGCAGTATTTT.